Below, 17 T cell receptor beta chains from the same sample are listed, as sequenced in a study of post-analysis software for immune sequencing data. Overall study results and limits: In patients, a few TRBV segments were more frequent than in controls, with TRBV5-6, TRBV5-1 and TRBV20-1 among them.

Prepared TCR beta cDNA libraries contained unique molecular identifiers. TCRdb reprocessed the PCR reads via MiXCR and lists one record per CDR3 protein. The sample records roughly 650,000 distinct CDR3 sequences, around 64% being singletons. Their antigens are not known. Source material: blood. The source is a girl aged 2-9 years with multiple sclerosis.

The chain employs TRBV20-1 and TRBJ2-5; 9 bases match TRBD2. J gave up 1 base and V 5 bases, and 5 bases lay outside the gene matches. The CDR3 runs 14 residues. The germline CDR1 and CDR2 sequences are DFQATT and SNEGSKA (reference sequence). In DNA form, the CDR3 reads TGCAGTGCTGGAGTAGCGGGGGCCCAAGAGACCCAGTACTTC. This gives the protein CSAGVAGAQETQYF.

The chain uses TRBV10-2 and TRBJ2-5, with 9 bases that match TRBD2. Germline loops: CDR1 WSHSY, CDR2 SAAADI. The CDR3 has 18 amino acids. J was trimmed by 5 bases and V by 9 bases; bases with no gene match: 22. This CDR3 is CASRTGASGAAMGETQYF. The CDR3 coding sequence is TGCGCCAGTCGAACTGGGGCTAGCGGGGCCGCGATGGGGGAGACCCAGTACTTC.

V and J are TRBV12-3 or TRBV12-4 and TRBJ2-6; D is uncertain. V lost 4 bases and J lost 4, with 14 bases in between. There are 16 residues in the CDR3. CDR3 nucleotide sequence: TGTGCCAGCAGTTCACAAGGGCGGTTAGGGGCCAACGTCCTGACTTTC. Encoded protein: CASSSQGRLGANVLTF.

A note on this clonotype: One junction end does not reproduce the germline sequence, and a read error may be involved. The chain uses TRBV5-1 and TRBJ2-1; 13 bases match TRBD2. This CDR3 has 15 amino acids. Germline V gene lookup returns CDR1 SGHRS and CDR2 YFSETQ. The CDR3 DNA is TGCGCCAGCGGCTTGGGACTAGCGGGGCTCGATGAGCAGTTCTTC. Translated, it gives CASGLGLAGLDEQFF.

The chain links TRBV6-5 to TRBJ1-4; D gene ambiguous. This CDR3 is built from 14 residues. Germline V gene data show CDR1 as MNHEY and CDR2 as SVGAGI. Trimming stripped 0 bases from V and 8 bases from J, with 10 bases between. CDR3: CASSYSWNAEKLFF. Written as DNA, the CDR3 is TGTGCCAGCAGTTACTCCTGGAACGCGGAAAAACTGTTTTTT.

The chain has TRBV29-1 and TRBJ2-7; TRBD1 aligns across 8 bases. The CDR3 extends over 14 amino acids. Germline assignment: CDR1 SQVTM and CDR2 ANQGSEA. Trimming cost V 8 bases and J 2 bases; bases outside gene matches: 11. The CDR3 sequence is CSPPEARGPYEQYF. CDR3 sequence (DNA): TGCAGCCCACCCGAGGCCAGGGGGCCCTACGAGCAGTACTTC.

This clonotype occurred once. The junction shows a germline mismatch at one end, possibly a read error. This rearrangement joins TRBV6-6 to TRBJ1-2; no firm D call. CDR3 length: 14 amino acids. CDR1 and CDR2 from the germline V gene are MNHNY and SVGAGI (reference sequence). CDR3 in DNA: TGTGCCGGCAGTTTGTTGGGCAGCTTCTATGGCTACACCTTC. Amino acid sequence: CAGSLLGSFYGYTF.

A remark on this clonotype: At one boundary the junction diverges from the germline segment, which might be a read error. J is TRBJ2-1 and V is TRBV29-1, with D perhaps being TRBD1 or TRBD2 (5 bases each). This CDR3 is 12 amino acids long. Germline V gives CDR1 SQVTM, CDR2 ANQGSEA. The CDR3 region is CSAGEGYNAQFF. Here the CDR3 DNA reads TGCAGCGCCGGCGAGGGGTACAATGCGCAGTTCTTC.

The rearrangement links TRBV20-1 to TRBJ2-3, with 13 positions matching TRBD2. This CDR3 is built from 19 residues. Germline V gene lookup returns CDR1 DFQATT and CDR2 SNEGSKA (reference sequence). Trimming removed 0 bases from V and 2 bases from J; junction bases left unmatched: 11. This CDR3 is CSARDLLGTSGVPTDTQYF. DNA of the CDR3: TGCAGTGCTAGAGATCTCCTTGGGACTAGCGGGGTACCCACAGATACGCAGTATTTT.

This clonotype has just a few counts. V gene TRBV12-3 or TRBV12-4 combines with J gene TRBJ1-1; unclear D gene. The CDR3 consists of 12 residues. The V end lost 3 bases, the J end lost 6 bases, and 8 bases lay between the germline ends. The CDR3 reads CASSLPGSEAFF. DNA for the CDR3: TGTGCCAGCAGTTTGCCTGGGTCTGAAGCTTTCTTT.

V usage is TRBV11-2 and J usage is TRBJ2-2; D might be TRBD1 (6 bases). Germline assignment: CDR1 SGHAT and CDR2 FQNNGV. The CDR3 consists of 15 residues. V shed 6 bases and J shed 2 bases, with 13 bases lying between them. The chain's CDR3 is CASSSGTPNTGELFF. CDR3 DNA: TGTGCCAGCAGTAGTGGGACACCCAACACCGGGGAGCTGTTTTTT.

This clonotype showed up just a few times. The chain combines TRBV4-3 with TRBJ2-3; 7 bases agree with TRBD2. CDR1 is LGHNA and CDR2 is YSLEER in the germline V gene. The CDR3 runs to 16 residues. J lost 2 bases, V lost 4 bases, and 9 bases had no gene match. CDR3 sequence (DNA): TGCGCCAGCAGCCTCCAACGACTAGCCATCACAGATACGCAGTATTTT. Translated, it gives CASSLQRLAITDTQYF.

CDR3 bases: TGCGCCAGCAGCTTACACTCGACTAGCGAGTACTACAATGAGCAGTTCTTC. It specifies CASSLHSTSEYYNEQFF. The chain has TRBV5-1 and TRBJ2-1; the match to TRBD2 covers 8 bases. The CDR3 totals 17 residues. The V and J ends lost 2 bases and 3 bases, in that order; junction bases with no gene match: 10. CDR1 and CDR2 from the germline V gene are SGHRS and YFSETQ.

V is TRBV5-6 and J is TRBJ1-4, with 7 bases lining up with TRBD1. V shed 1 base, J shed 5 bases, and the junction held 5 bases outside the gene matches. The germline V gene has CDR1 SGHDT and CDR2 YYEEEE. This CDR3 is 15 amino acids long. As DNA, the CDR3 is TGTGCCAGCAGCTTGACCGGGACAGAAAATGAAAAACTGTTTTTT. It codes for CASSLTGTENEKLFF. The variable domain in full, with the rest retrieved from reference TRBV5-6 and TRBJ1-4, is DAGVTQSPTHLIKTRGQQVTLRCSPKSGHDTVSWYQQALGQGPQFIFQYYEEEERQRGNFPDRFSGHQFPNYSSELNVNALLLGDSALYLCASSLTGTENEKLFFGSGTQLSVL.

The sample holds a few counts of this clonotype. J is TRBJ1-2 and V is TRBV4-2; D gene uncertain. Germline V gene lookup returns CDR1 LGHNA and CDR2 YNFKEQ. The CDR3 is 15 amino acids. The V end lost 0 bases, the J end lost 2 bases, and 10 bases lay between the germline ends. CDR3 protein: CASSQDNRANYGYTF. The CDR3 bases are TGTGCCAGCAGCCAAGACAACAGAGCGAACTATGGCTACACCTTC.

The J gene is TRBJ1-2, the V gene TRBV7-9; tentatively, D is TRBD1 (5 bases). This CDR3 spans 14 amino acids. V was trimmed by 5 bases and J by 7 bases, leaving 17 bases between them. The V gene's germline CDR1 is SEHNR and CDR2 FQNEAQ (reference sequence). CDR3 protein: CASSQAVQAGGYTF. As DNA, the CDR3 is TGTGCCAGCAGCCAAGCTGTACAGGCAGGTGGCTACACCTTC.

The chain uses TRBV6-1 and TRBJ2-7; D call uncertain. Germline CDR1 reads MNHNS; CDR2 reads SASEGT. With 3 bases removed from V and 2 bases from J, the gap between germline ends came to 11 bases. The CDR3 extends over 14 amino acids. This CDR3 reads CASSEVGFPYEQYF. The DNA for the CDR3 is TGTGCCAGCAGTGAGGTGGGGTTCCCCTACGAGCAGTACTTC.